The present TCR beta chain was sequenced within a study of T cell responses to AZD1222 COVID-19 vaccine. At the level of the study: Second-dose intervals of approximately 4 or approximately 12 weeks were pooled. Overall study results and limits: Just 5 to 7 AZD1222 recipients tested seropositive at baseline. Clonal diversity was possibly underestimated, and white British individuals and females predominated among donors. Dominant CD4 TCR responses targeted spike regions 160-218 and 743-854.

Libraries were prepared by immunoSEQ multiplex PCR; TCRdb keeps only in-frame clonotypes and omits some of them. The sample contains around 140,000 clones, just over 90% of which appear only once. On this clone: Antigen: not known.

V was trimmed by 3 bases and J by 3 bases, leaving 6 bases between them. Germline assignment: CDR1 SGHNT and CDR2 YYREEE (reference sequence). The CDR3 covers 12 residues. Sequences were derived from peripheral blood, sampled on day 0 of AZD1222 vaccination. The chain uses TRBV5-4 and TRBJ2-5; D not resolved. The origin of this receptor is an adult in good health. The CDR3 reads CASSSREETQYF. The CDR3 coding sequence is TGTGCCAGCAGCTCTAGGGAAGAGACCCAGTACTTC.